This T cell receptor (beta chain) originates from a study of T cells in Graves' hyperthyroidism and ophthalmopathy. General study results and limits: In validation, the model predicted ophthalmopathy. These predictions came a median 6.5 months before onset. Most thyroid-expanded clonotypes above 0.001 were also found in blood. From stable hyperthyroidism, ophthalmopathy was set apart by a 13 V-J model.

CDR1 is SGHTA and CDR2 is FQGTGA in the germline V gene. This CDR3 has 15 amino acids. Stable Graves' hyperthyroidism denoted no ophthalmopathy progression over 18 months. Comment on this clonotype: Its antigen is undetermined. The germline gene is not matched at one end of the junction; a read error may be the cause.

Regions amplified from RNA transcripts were the TCR beta CDR3 regions. The HTBI set primed first-round TCR CDR3 RT-PCR. TCRdb reanalysed the multiplex PCR reads using MiXCR and keeps one entry per CDR3 protein. The table has 450,000 to 700,000 distinct CDR3 sequences, 35% to 55% seen once. The rearrangement links TRBV7-3 to TRBJ2-5; 9 bases are shared with TRBD2. Sequenced material: peripheral blood or thyroid tissue (not recorded which). The origin of this receptor is a woman aged 18-35 years with Graves' hyperthyroidism. The CDR3 loop reads CASSLGTSGLGPLFF. DNA of the CDR3: TGTGCCAGCAGCTTGGGTACTAGCGGGTTGGGACCCCTGTTCTTC.